This T cell receptor (beta chain) emerged from a study of shared T cell receptors in the human thymus. Profiled with immunoSEQ multiplex PCR; TCRdb holds only in-frame clones, not every one. In the table there are just under 550,000 clones, around three quarters of which are singletons. The CDR3 loop spans 14 amino acids. Trimming took off 1 base at V and 2 bases at J, with 9 bases between the two ends. Per the germline V gene, CDR1 is SNHLY and CDR2 is FYNNEI. This clone was recorded only once. These data were also filed under a second study, of human thymus T cells. That work contributes: It looked as if thymic and blood repertoires used V and J genes in a biased way.

The V gene is TRBV2, the J gene TRBJ2-7, with D maybe TRBD1 (5 bases). The specimen was thymocytes. This clonotype originated in a boy under two years old with a congenital heart defect. CDR3 in DNA: TGTGCCAGCAGTGAAGGGGGCCCGGCCTACGAGCAGTACTTC. Encoded protein: CASSEGGPAYEQYF.